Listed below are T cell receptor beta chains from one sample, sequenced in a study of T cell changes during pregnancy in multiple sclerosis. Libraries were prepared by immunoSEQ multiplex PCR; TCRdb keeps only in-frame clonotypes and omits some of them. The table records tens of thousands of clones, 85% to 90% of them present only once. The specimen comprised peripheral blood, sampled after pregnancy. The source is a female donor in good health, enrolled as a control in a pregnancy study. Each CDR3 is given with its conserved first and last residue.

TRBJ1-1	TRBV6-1	CASSLDRAMNTEAFF
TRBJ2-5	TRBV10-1	CASSEPPGGAETQYF
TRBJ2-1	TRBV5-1	CASSLRTSGGQEQFF
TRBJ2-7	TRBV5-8	CASSLTGSSYEQYF
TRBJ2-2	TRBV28	CASSFASGKNTGELFF
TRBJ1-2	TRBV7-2	CASSAQQSYGYTF
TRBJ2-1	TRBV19	CASTSQGLAANEQFF
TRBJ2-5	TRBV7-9	CASLDRLQTQYF
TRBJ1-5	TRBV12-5	CASGLVPGGPQHF
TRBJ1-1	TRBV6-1	CASSDRVTGGVLNTEAFF
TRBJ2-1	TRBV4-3	CASSQGAKSSYNEQFF
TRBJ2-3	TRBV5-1	CASSLRTSTDTQYF
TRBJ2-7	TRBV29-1	CSVIKREGRYEQYF
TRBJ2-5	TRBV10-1	CASSSGGFEETQYF
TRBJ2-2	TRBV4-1	CASSQSQGTGELFF
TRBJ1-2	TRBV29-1	CSVDFGGRDYGYTF
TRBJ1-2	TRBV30	CAWSNGQANYGYTF
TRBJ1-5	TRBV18	CASSPEGQSSNQPQHF
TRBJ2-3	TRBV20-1	CSAWASDTQYF
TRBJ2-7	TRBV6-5	CASSGTESYEQYF
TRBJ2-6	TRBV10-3	CAISDSSGANVLTF
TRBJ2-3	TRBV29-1	CSVDWAGTDTQYF
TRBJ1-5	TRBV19	CASSMAQGFLQPQHF
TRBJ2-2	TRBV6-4	CASSDRGFTGELFF
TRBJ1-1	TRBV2	CASRPQGSEAFF
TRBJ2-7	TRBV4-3	CASSQEGTSYEQYF
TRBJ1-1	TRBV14	CASSQDFPLNTEAFF
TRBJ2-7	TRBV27	CASAIYAGSYEQYF
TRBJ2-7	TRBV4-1	CASSQVDLGLAGDREQYF
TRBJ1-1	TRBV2	CASRGRGNTEAFF
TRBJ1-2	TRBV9	CASSVDQGYSGYTF
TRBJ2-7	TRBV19	CASSISQGTSGRSSYEQYF
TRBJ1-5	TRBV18	CASSPYGAGNQPQHF
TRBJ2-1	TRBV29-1	CSVLPGLARGNEQFF
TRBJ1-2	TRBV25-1	CASSWTGDVYGYTF
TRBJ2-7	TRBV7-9	CASSPAYEQYF
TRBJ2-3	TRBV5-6	CASSTEDRGPIGPPDTQYF
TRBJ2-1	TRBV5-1	CASMREGGAYNEQFF
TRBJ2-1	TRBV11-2	CASSPGTMEFF
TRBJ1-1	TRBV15	CATSRAGLMNTEAFF
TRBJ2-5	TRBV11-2	CASSSGLQETQYF
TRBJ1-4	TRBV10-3	CATKALTGGHEKLFF
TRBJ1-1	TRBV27	CASSLSRTGVVGAFF
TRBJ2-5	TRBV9	CASSEAPPGLEETQYF
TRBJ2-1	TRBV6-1	CASSEITGAPHEQFF
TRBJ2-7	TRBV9	CASSVVGQAAYVEQYF
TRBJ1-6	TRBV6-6	CASSYTAPNNSPLHF
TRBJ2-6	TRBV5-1	CASSSTVSGANVLTF
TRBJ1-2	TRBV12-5	CASAERLGGYGYTF